A selection of T cell receptor beta chains follows, all from one sample in a study of radiotherapy plus CTLA-4 blockade in lung cancer. Generated by immunoSEQ multiplex PCR, the TCRdb table keeps only in-frame clones and is missing some. Of over 50,000 clones in the sample, roughly 80% were seen once. Sequencing used peripheral blood, obtained from a patient treated with radiotherapy plus ipilimumab. These receptors were obtained from a human donor with non-small cell lung cancer who had a partial response to radiotherapy plus ipilimumab. Each CDR3 is given with its conserved first and last residue. D genes are given only for firm matches. The size field is filled for only some rows; it gives once, few, many or a size class.

d_call j_call v_call clone_size cdr3_aa cdr3_nt
TRBD1 TRBJ1-1 TRBV25-1 NA CASSDDRGLSEAFF TGTGCCAGCAGTGATGACAGGGGCCTATCTGAAGCTTTCTTT
NA TRBJ1-2 TRBV7-6 NA CASSLEGGGSGYGYTF TGTGCCAGCAGCTTAGAAGGGGGGGGTTCCGGCTATGGCTACACCTTC
TRBD1 TRBJ2-2 TRBV7-9 NA CASSWTGTGELFF TGTGCCAGCAGCTGGACAGGAACCGGGGAGCTGTTTTTT
NA TRBJ2-7 TRBV19 once CASSSQGFYEQYF TGTGCCAGTAGTTCCCAGGGGTTCTACGAGCAGTACTTC
NA TRBJ2-2 TRBV5-5 NA CASSPAGNTGELFF TGTGCCAGCAGCCCCGCGGGGAACACCGGGGAGCTGTTTTTT
TRBD1 TRBJ2-5 TRBV5-1 NA CASSAQGAGETQYF TGCGCCAGCAGCGCCCAGGGGGCGGGGGAGACCCAGTACTTC
NA TRBJ2-5 TRBV6-1 NA CASSELVQAQETQYF TGTGCCAGCAGTGAATTGGTCCAGGCCCAAGAGACCCAGTACTTC
NA TRBJ1-2 TRBV4-2 few CASSQVDRENYGYTF TGTGCCAGCAGCCAAGTTGACAGAGAAAACTATGGCTACACCTTC
NA TRBJ1-3 TRBV7-2 NA CASSLAGSGNTIYF TGTGCCAGCAGCTTAGCCGGGTCTGGAAACACCATATATTTT
TRBD1 TRBJ1-4 TRBV28 NA CASSVRQGRLEKLFF TGTGCCAGCAGTGTGAGACAGGGGAGGCTTGAAAAACTGTTTTTT
NA TRBJ1-5 TRBV18 NA CASSPGGDNQPQHF TGTGCCAGCTCCCCAGGAGGAGACAATCAGCCCCAGCATTTT
NA TRBJ2-7 TRBV6-1 NA CAVRRLETYEQYF TGTGCCGTGCGCAGGTTGGAAACCTACGAGCAGTACTTC
NA TRBJ1-2 TRBV21-1 NA CASSKSPANYGYTF TGTGCCAGCAGCAAGAGTCCGGCTAACTATGGCTACACCTTC
TRBD2 TRBJ2-3 TRBV5-4 NA CASSARLAGASTDTQYF TGTGCCAGCAGCGCCCGACTAGCGGGGGCTAGCACAGATACGCAGTATTTT
NA TRBJ1-6 TRBV30 few CAWSVGFGGAGNSPLHF TGTGCCTGGAGTGTAGGTTTCGGGGGGGCAGGGAATTCACCCCTCCACTTT
TRBD2 TRBJ2-3 TRBV5-1 NA CASSVSGGSTDTQYF TGCGCCAGCAGCGTTAGCGGGGGTAGCACAGATACGCAGTATTTT
NA TRBJ1-2 TRBV5-1 NA CASSLDTVGIANYGYTF TGCGCCAGCAGCTTGGACACAGTAGGAATTGCTAACTATGGCTACACCTTC
TRBD2 TRBJ2-2 TRBV19 NA CASRLGGIPTGELFF TGTGCCAGTAGGCTGGGGGGGATCCCAACCGGGGAGCTGTTTTTT
NA TRBJ2-2 TRBV13 NA CASSYLDNGELFF TGTGCCAGCAGCTACCTAGATAACGGGGAGCTGTTTTTT
TRBD1 TRBJ1-1 TRBV13 NA CASSQRGTVGVTEAFF TGTGCCAGCAGCCAACGAGGGACAGTGGGGGTTACTGAAGCTTTCTTT
TRBD1 TRBJ2-1 TRBV5-5 NA CASSLLSGQGLNEQFF TGTGCCAGCAGCTTGTTATCTGGACAGGGCCTTAATGAGCAGTTCTTC
NA TRBJ1-3 TRBV9 NA CASSALGGDSGNTIYF TGTGCCAGCAGCGCGTTGGGGGGGGACTCTGGAAACACCATATATTTT
TRBD1 TRBJ1-4 TRBV7-9 NA CASSLWQGGEKLFF TGTGCCAGCAGCTTATGGCAGGGGGGTGAAAAACTGTTTTTT
NA TRBJ1-3 TRBV5-1 NA CASSLEGQGAGNTIYF TGCGCCAGCAGCTTGGAGGGCCAGGGCGCTGGAAACACCATATATTTT
NA TRBJ2-2 TRBV14 NA CASSPGGNTGELFF TGTGCCAGCAGCCCCGGGGGAAACACCGGGGAGCTGTTTTTT
NA TRBJ2-2 TRBV5-4 once CASSFGDTGELFF TGTGCCAGCAGCTTCGGGGACACCGGGGAGCTGTTTTTT
NA TRBJ2-2 TRBV6-4 NA CASSRSMNTGELFF TGTGCCAGCAGTCGGAGTATGAACACCGGGGAGCTGTTTTTT
TRBD1 TRBJ2-7 TRBV6-5 NA CASRGRDSSYEQYF TGTGCCAGCAGGGGACGGGACAGCTCCTACGAGCAGTACTTC
NA TRBJ2-1 TRBV15 NA CATSRDRTNYNEQFF TGTGCCACCAGCAGAGATCGTACTAACTACAATGAGCAGTTCTTC
NA TRBJ2-3 TRBV19 NA CASSMAAAGPDTQYF TGTGCCAGTAGTATGGCAGCGGCGGGCCCAGATACGCAGTATTTT
NA TRBJ2-2 TRBV6-5 NA CASSYGRGRELFF TGTGCCAGCAGTTACGGGCGGGGCCGGGAGCTGTTTTTT
TRBD1 TRBJ1-5 TRBV19 once CASRYLRNGTVSQPQHF TGTGCCAGTAGATACCTACGAAACGGGACAGTTTCTCAGCCCCAGCATTTT
NA TRBJ1-1 TRBV18 NA CASSPTDYTEAFF TGTGCCAGCTCACCCACCGACTACACTGAAGCTTTCTTT
NA TRBJ2-1 TRBV6-6 NA CASSSPPLRGNEQFF TGTGCCAGCAGTAGCCCGCCCTTGAGAGGCAATGAGCAGTTCTTC
TRBD1 TRBJ1-6 TRBV2 few CASNRDRVGSPLHF TGTGCCAGCAACCGGGACAGGGTGGGCTCACCCCTCCACTTT
NA TRBJ1-1 TRBV6-1 NA CASSTKQGSNTEAFF TGTGCCAGCAGTACCAAACAGGGTAGCAACACTGAAGCTTTCTTT
TRBD1 TRBJ1-2 TRBV9 NA CASRTTGGFGYTF TGTGCCAGCCGTACCACAGGGGGCTTTGGCTACACCTTC
TRBD2 TRBJ2-3 TRBV7-2 NA CASSLTGLAGGRADTQYF TGTGCCAGCAGCTTAACGGGACTAGCGGGGGGTAGAGCAGATACGCAGTATTTT
TRBD1 TRBJ1-2 TRBV27 NA CASSLSGTGGSYGYTF TGTGCCAGCAGTTTATCCGGGACAGGGGGCTCTTATGGCTACACCTTC
TRBD1 TRBJ2-7 TRBV5-1 NA CASSLFSGGGDEQYF TGCGCCAGCAGCTTGTTTTCAGGGGGTGGGGACGAGCAGTACTTC
NA TRBJ1-2 TRBV6-6 NA CASCTLGGATNYGYTF TGTGCCAGTTGTACCCTGGGGGGGGCGACTAACTATGGCTACACCTTC
NA TRBJ2-1 TRBV30 NA CAWSVRGLHEQFF TGTGCCTGGAGTGTAAGAGGGTTGCATGAGCAGTTCTTC